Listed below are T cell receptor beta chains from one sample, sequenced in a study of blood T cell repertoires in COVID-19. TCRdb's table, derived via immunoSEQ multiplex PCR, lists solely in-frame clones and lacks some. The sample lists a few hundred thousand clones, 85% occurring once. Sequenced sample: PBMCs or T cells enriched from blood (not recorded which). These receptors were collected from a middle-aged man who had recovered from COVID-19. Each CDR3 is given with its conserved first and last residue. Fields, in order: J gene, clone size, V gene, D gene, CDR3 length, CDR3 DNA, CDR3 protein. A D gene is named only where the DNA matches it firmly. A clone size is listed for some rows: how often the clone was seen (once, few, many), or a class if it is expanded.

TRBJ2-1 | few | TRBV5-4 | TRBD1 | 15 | TGTGCCAGCAGCTCGAGGACAGGCAAGTACAATGAGCAGTTCTTC | CASSSRTGKYNEQFF
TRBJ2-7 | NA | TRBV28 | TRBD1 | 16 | TGTGCCAGCAGTCTACTCCCGGGACAGGGGTCGGACGAGCAGTACTTC | CASSLLPGQGSDEQYF
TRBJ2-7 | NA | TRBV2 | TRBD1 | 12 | TGTGCCAGCAGAGGGGGCCGAAACGAGCAGTACTTC | CASRGGRNEQYF
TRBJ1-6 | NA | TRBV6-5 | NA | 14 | TGTGCCAGCAGTTCGTCCAGGGGCAATTCACCCCTCCACTTT | CASSSSRGNSPLHF
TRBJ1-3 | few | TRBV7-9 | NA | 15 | TGTGCCAGCAGCTGGGAGGGCCCCGCTGGAAACACCATATATTTT | CASSWEGPAGNTIYF
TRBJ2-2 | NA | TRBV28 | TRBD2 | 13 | TGTGCCACGGCGGGAGTAGTCACCGGGGAGCTGTTTTTT | CATAGVVTGELFF
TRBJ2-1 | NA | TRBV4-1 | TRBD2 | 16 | TGCGCCAGCAGCCAAAGTAGCGGGAGGGCCGGGGGTGAGCAGTTCTTC | CASSQSSGRAGGEQFF
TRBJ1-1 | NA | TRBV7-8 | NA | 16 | TGTGCCAGCAGCCTCATTGGACAGACCCTGAACACTGAAGCTTTCTTT | CASSLIGQTLNTEAFF
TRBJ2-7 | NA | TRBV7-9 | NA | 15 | TGTGCCAGCAGCTTAGGCGCGACTAGCTCCTACGAGCAGTACTTC | CASSLGATSSYEQYF
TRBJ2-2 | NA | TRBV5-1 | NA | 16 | TGCGCCAGCAGCTTCAAACAGATCGCGAACACCGGGGAGCTGTTTTTT | CASSFKQIANTGELFF